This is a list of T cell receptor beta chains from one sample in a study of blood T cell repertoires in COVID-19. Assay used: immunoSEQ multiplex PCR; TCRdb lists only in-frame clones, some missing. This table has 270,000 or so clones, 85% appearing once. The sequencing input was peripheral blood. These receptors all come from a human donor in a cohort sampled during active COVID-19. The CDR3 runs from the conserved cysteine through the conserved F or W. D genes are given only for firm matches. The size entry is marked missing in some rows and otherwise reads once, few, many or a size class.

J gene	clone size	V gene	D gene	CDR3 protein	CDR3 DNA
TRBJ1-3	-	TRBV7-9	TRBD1	CASSRGQGESSGNTIYF	TGTGCCAGCAGCCGGGGACAGGGAGAAAGCTCTGGAAACACCATATATTTT
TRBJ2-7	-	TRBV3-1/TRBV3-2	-	CASSRFRVTTNSYEQYF	TGTGCCAGCAGTCGATTCAGGGTGACCACGAATTCCTACGAGCAGTACTTC
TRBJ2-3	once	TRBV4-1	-	CASRQIGGPTDTQYF	TGCGCCAGCAGACAAATCGGGGGGCCCACAGATACGCAGTATTTT
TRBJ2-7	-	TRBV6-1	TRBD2	CASSDSGRTYEQYF	TGTGCCAGCAGTGACAGCGGGAGGACTTACGAGCAGTACTTC
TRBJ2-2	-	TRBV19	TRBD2	CASTQRGGLNTGELFF	TGTGCCAGTACCCAGCGCGGGGGTTTGAACACCGGGGAGCTGTTTTTT
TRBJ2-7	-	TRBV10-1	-	CASSDGSSYEQYF	TGCGCCAGCAGTGACGGGAGCTCCTACGAGCAGTACTTC
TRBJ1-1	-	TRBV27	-	CASSFRGQLEAFF	TGTGCCAGCAGTTTTAGAGGACAGCTTGAAGCTTTCTTT
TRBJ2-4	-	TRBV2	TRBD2	CASSARTSSKNIQYF	TGTGCCAGCAGTGCCCGGACTAGCTCCAAAAACATTCAGTACTTC
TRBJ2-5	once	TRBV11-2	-	CASSLTTSKETQYF	TGTGCCAGCAGCTTAACTACCTCCAAAGAGACCCAGTACTTC
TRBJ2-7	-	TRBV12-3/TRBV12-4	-	CASKSVGGYEQYF	TGTGCCAGCAAATCAGTGGGAGGCTACGAGCAGTACTTC
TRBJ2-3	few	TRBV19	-	CASSQGTPTDTQYF	TGTGCCAGTAGTCAGGGGACCCCCACAGATACGCAGTATTTT
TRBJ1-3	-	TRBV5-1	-	CASSPRQPGNTIYF	TGCGCCAGCAGCCCCCGACAGCCTGGAAACACCATATATTTT
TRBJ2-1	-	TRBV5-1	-	CASNPGHTSYNEQFF	TGCGCCAGCAACCCGGGACACACCTCCTACAATGAGCAGTTCTTC
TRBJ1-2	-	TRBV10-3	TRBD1	CAISGQGSNGYTF	TGTGCCATCAGTGGACAGGGATCGAATGGCTACACCTTC
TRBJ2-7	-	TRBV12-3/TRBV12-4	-	CASSAYGSEQYF	TGTGCCAGCAGTGCGTACGGGAGCGAGCAGTACTTC
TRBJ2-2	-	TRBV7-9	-	CASSLAPGGGELFF	TGTGCCAGCAGCTTAGCTCCCGGGGGCGGGGAGCTGTTTTTT
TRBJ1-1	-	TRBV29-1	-	CSAQGQMNTEAFF	TGCAGCGCCCAGGGGCAGATGAACACTGAAGCTTTCTTT
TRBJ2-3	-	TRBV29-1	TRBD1	CSVPGQGSTDTQYF	TGCAGCGTCCCCGGACAGGGGAGCACAGATACGCAGTATTTT
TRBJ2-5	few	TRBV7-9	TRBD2	CASSPGGGRGTQYF	TGTGCCAGCAGCCCCGGGGGGGGCCGTGGGACCCAGTACTTC
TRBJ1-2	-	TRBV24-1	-	CATSDSGRTNGYTF	TGTGCCACCAGTGATTCGGGACGGACTAATGGCTACACCTTC
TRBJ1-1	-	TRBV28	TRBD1	CASRTGLGPRLVNTEAFF	TGTGCCAGCAGGACAGGGTTAGGGCCCCGGTTGGTGAACACTGAAGCTTTCTTT
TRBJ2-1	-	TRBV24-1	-	CATSGDVHEQFF	TGTGCCACCAGCGGGGATGTCCATGAGCAGTTCTTC
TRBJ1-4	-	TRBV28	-	CASSLNGGLNEKLFF	TGTGCCAGCAGTTTAAACGGGGGTCTTAATGAAAAACTGTTTTTT
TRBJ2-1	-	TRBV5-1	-	CASSPSAGNSYNEQFF	TGCGCCAGCAGCCCCTCCGCGGGGAACTCCTACAATGAGCAGTTCTTC
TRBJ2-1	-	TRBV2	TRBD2	CASSDNSGSVNEQFF	TGTGCCAGCAGTGATAATAGCGGGAGTGTAAATGAGCAGTTCTTC
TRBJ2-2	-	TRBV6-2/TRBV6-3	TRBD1	CASSLTGVDTGELFF	TGTGCCAGCAGCTTAACAGGGGTGGATACCGGGGAGCTGTTTTTT
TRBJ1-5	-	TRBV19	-	CASSIDRGSNQPQHF	TGTGCCAGTAGTATAGATCGGGGTAGCAATCAGCCCCAGCATTTT
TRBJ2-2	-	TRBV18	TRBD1	CASSPITGATGELFF	TGTGCCAGCTCACCCATCACAGGGGCGACCGGGGAGCTGTTTTTT
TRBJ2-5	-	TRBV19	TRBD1	CASSIREEGGASSQYF	TGTGCCAGTAGTATCCGCGAGGAAGGGGGCGCTTCGTCCCAGTACTTC
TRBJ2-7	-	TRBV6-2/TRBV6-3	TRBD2	CASSRGSTKTYEQYF	TGTGCCAGCAGCCGCGGGAGCACCAAAACCTACGAGCAGTACTTC
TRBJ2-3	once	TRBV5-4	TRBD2	CASSTQGAGGDTQYF	TGTGCCAGCAGCACGCAGGGAGCGGGAGGAGATACGCAGTATTTT
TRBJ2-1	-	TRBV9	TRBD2	CASSVGTSSSYNEQFF	TGTGCCAGCAGCGTGGGGACTAGCTCCTCCTACAATGAGCAGTTCTTC
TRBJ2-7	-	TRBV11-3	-	CASSPLLYEQYF	TGTGCCAGCAGCCCCCTCCTTTACGAGCAGTACTTC
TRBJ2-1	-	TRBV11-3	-	CASSSPQYNEQFF	TGTGCCAGCAGCTCCCCTCAGTACAATGAGCAGTTCTTC
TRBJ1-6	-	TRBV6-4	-	CASSEMETNSPLHF	TGTGCCAGCAGTGAAATGGAGACTAATTCACCCCTCCACTTT
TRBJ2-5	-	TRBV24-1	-	CATSDPNRVETQYF	TGTGCCACCAGTGACCCTAACAGGGTTGAGACCCAGTACTTC
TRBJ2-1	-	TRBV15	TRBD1	CATSRGQGSYNEQFF	TGTGCCACCAGCAGAGGACAGGGCTCCTACAATGAGCAGTTCTTC
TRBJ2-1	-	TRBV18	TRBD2	CASSPLTSGRGNEQFF	TGTGCCAGCTCACCTCTGACTAGCGGGAGGGGAAATGAGCAGTTCTTC
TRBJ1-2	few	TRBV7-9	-	CASSLTGIYGYTF	TGTGCCAGCAGCTTAACAGGGATCTATGGCTACACCTTC
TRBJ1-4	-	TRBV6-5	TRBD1	CASSPTGTREKLFF	TGTGCCAGCAGCCCGACAGGGACTAGGGAAAAACTGTTTTTT
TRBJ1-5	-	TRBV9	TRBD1	CASSEGQGAQPQHF	TGTGCCAGCAGCGAGGGACAGGGGGCTCAGCCCCAGCATTTT